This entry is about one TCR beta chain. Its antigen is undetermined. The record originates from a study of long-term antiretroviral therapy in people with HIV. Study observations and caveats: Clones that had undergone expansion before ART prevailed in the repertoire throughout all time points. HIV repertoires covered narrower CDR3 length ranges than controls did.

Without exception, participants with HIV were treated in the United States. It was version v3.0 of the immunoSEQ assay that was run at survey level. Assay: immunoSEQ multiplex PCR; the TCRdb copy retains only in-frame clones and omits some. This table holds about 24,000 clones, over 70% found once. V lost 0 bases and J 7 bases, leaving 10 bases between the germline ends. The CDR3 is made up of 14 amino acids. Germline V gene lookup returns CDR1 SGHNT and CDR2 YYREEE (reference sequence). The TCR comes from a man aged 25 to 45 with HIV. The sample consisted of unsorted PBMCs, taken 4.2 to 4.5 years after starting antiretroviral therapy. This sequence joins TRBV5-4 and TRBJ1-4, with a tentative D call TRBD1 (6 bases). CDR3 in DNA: TGTGCCAGCAGCTTGGCGGGGGCGGGTGAAAAACTGTTTTTT. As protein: CASSLAGAGEKLFF.